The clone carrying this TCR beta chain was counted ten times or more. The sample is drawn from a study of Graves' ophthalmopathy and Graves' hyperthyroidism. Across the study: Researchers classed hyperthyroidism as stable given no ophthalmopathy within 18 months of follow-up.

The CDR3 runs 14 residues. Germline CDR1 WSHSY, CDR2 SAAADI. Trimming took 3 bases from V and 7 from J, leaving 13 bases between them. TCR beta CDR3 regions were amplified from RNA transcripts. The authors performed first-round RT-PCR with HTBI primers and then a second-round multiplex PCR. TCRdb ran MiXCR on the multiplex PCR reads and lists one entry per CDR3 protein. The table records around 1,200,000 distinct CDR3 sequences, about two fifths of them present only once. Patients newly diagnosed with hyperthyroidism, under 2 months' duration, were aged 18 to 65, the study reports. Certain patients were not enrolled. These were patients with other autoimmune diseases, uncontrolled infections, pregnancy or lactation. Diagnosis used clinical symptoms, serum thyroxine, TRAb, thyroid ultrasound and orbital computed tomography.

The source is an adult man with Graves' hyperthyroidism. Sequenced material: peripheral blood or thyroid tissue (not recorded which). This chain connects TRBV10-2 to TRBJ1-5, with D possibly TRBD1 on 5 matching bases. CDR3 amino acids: CASSETSAGQPQHF. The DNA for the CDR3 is TGCGCCAGCAGTGAAACTAGTGCAGGGCAGCCCCAGCATTTT.